What follows describes a single TCR beta chain. The antigen is not known. This record belongs to a study of T cell repertoires in ileal Crohn's disease. Study-level findings and limits: Mucosal expansions were suggested to be mainly CD8 T cells.

About 500 nanograms of biopsy DNA per sample underwent TCRB immunosequencing. The protocol was immunoSEQ multiplex PCR, while the TCRdb copy is restricted to in-frame clones and leaves out a portion. The table lists 15,000 to 20,000 clones, approximately 82% of them singletons, with approximately 10% in the top ten. The junction had 9 bases not matched to a gene; V was cut back by 4 bases and J by 2 bases. There are 15 residues in the CDR3. Germline assignment: CDR1 SGHRS and CDR2 YFSETQ. The chain uses TRBV5-1 and TRBJ2-7, with 7 nucleotides matching TRBD2. The sequencing input was ileal tissue. This TCR derives from an adult with Crohn's disease. CDR3 coding DNA: TGCGCCAGCAGCCCAACAGCGGGGACGACCTACGAGCAGTACTTC. The encoded protein is CASSPTAGTTYEQYF.